These 11 T cell receptor beta chains came from one sample sequenced in a study of CD8 T cells in Susac syndrome. Random hexamers served to reverse transcribe roughly 0.5 to 1 ug RNA. Each CDR3 protein gets one entry after TCRdb re-called the immunoSEQ multiplex PCR reads with MiXCR. The sample shows under 350,000 distinct CDR3 sequences, about 90% of them seen only once. Sequencing was done on a sample of CD4+ T cells from PBMCs. These receptors were collected from a human donor with multiple sclerosis.

This sequence joins TRBV27 and TRBJ2-6; 12 bases fit TRBD1. The V gene end was trimmed by 6 bases and the J gene end by 1 base; junction bases not matched to a gene: 13. The CDR3 sequence is 20 residues long. Germline loops: CDR1 MNHEY, CDR2 SMNVEV (reference sequence). CDR3 DNA sequence: TGTGCCAGCAGCCTGTACGCCCCGGGACAGGGGGCGTCTGGGGCCAACGTCCTGACTTTC. It encodes CASSLYAPGQGASGANVLTF.

This clonotype was counted between two and nine times. The chain is built from TRBV29-1 and TRBJ1-6; D remains ambiguous. V gave up 7 bases and J gave up 8 bases, with 18 bases separating them. The V gene's germline CDR1 is SQVTM and CDR2 ANQGSEA. The CDR3 has 14 amino acids. CDR3 residues: CSDKDPAGHSPLHF. CDR3 nucleotides: TGCAGCGACAAGGACCCGGCGGGCCATTCACCCCTCCACTTT.

CDR3 bases: TGCAGTGCTACGACTAGTCAGCAGTTCTTC. It codes for CSATTSQQFF. The V and J genes are TRBV20-1 and TRBJ2-1; D is possibly TRBD2 (6 bases). CDR1 and CDR2 (germline): DFQATT, SNEGSKA (reference sequence). The CDR3 covers 10 residues. Trimming took off 4 bases at V and 11 bases at J, with 9 bases between the two ends.

The rearrangement joins TRBV2 to TRBJ1-1, with TRBD1 matching over 7 bases. The CDR3 has 13 residues. J was trimmed by 8 bases and V by 6 bases; bases with no gene match: 9. Looked up from germline, CDR1 is SNHLY and CDR2 is FYNNEI. CDR3 protein: CASRNPPGQEAFF. The CDR3 bases are TGTGCCAGCAGGAACCCGCCGGGACAGGAAGCTTTCTTT.

This chain uses TRBV7-2 with TRBJ2-7; TRBD1 matches at 10 bases. Germline CDR1 is SGHTA and CDR2 is FQGNSA. The junction had 9 bases not matched to a gene; V was cut back by 6 bases and J by 7 bases. The CDR3 extends over 14 amino acids. The CDR3 region has the DNA TGTGCCAGCAGACCGGGACAGGGGTCGAGAGAGCAGTACTTC. Amino acids: CASRPGQGSREQYF.

Only one count was recorded for this clonotype. This chain uses TRBV6-1 with TRBJ2-2; 7 positions match TRBD1. The trim removed 7 bases at V and 5 bases at J, leaving 7 bases unmatched. Germline V gene lookup returns CDR1 MNHNS and CDR2 SASEGT. The CDR3 is 14 amino acids. The CDR3 DNA follows: TGTGCCAGCATCCAAAAGACAGGGACCGGGGAGCTGTTTTTT. Amino acids: CASIQKTGTGELFF.

The chain joins TRBV5-1 to TRBJ1-6; a possible D gene is TRBD1 (6 bases). This CDR3 spans 14 amino acids. Deletions cut 4 bases from V and 6 bases from J, with 11 bases between. Germline V gene sequence: CDR1 SGHRS, CDR2 YFSETQ. The CDR3 spells CASSLRDTNSPLHF. CDR3 coding DNA: TGCGCCAGCAGCCTCCGGGACACTAATTCACCCCTCCACTTT.

This chain connects TRBV7-2 to TRBJ2-1, with D unclear. The CDR3 contains 13 residues. V shed 1 base and J shed 8 bases, with 9 bases lying between them. The germline CDR1 and CDR2 sequences are SGHTA and FQGNSA. The CDR3 DNA is TGTGCCAGCAGCTTAGTACGCGCCGATGAGCAGTTCTTC. It specifies CASSLVRADEQFF.

This clonotype was observed once. The gene calls are TRBV6-5 and TRBJ1-2, with 9 bases fitting TRBD1. The CDR3 runs to 17 residues. Unmatched junction bases numbered 17, after V lost 4 bases and J lost 8 bases. The germline gives CDR1 MNHEY, CDR2 SVGAGI. CDR3 coding DNA: TGTGCCAGCAGTTCCCATTCCGGGACAGGGCGAGTGGGGGGCTACACCTTC. Translation gives CASSSHSGTGRVGGYTF.

The genes are TRBV6-1 and TRBJ1-5; D might be TRBD1 (6 bases). The CDR3 length is 14 residues. The ends were cut back, 5 bases at V and 3 bases at J, with 11 bases in the middle. CDR1 is MNHNS and CDR2 is SASEGT in the germline V gene. CDR3 DNA: TGTGCCAGCAGTCAGTCAGGGGACAATCAGCCCCAGCATTTT. Translating gives CASSQSGDNQPQHF.

V and J are TRBV7-2 and TRBJ2-4; 9 nucleotides agree with TRBD2. The CDR3 loop spans 12 amino acids. The germline V gene has CDR1 SGHTA and CDR2 FQGNSA. Here the CDR3 reads CGSGSPWGIQYF. The CDR3 DNA follows: TGTGGTAGCGGGAGTCCTTGGGGCATTCAGTACTTC.